These T cell receptor beta chains were read from a single sample in a study of somatic mutations in cytotoxic T cells in rheumatoid arthritis. Generated by immunoSEQ multiplex PCR, the TCRdb table keeps only in-frame clones and is missing some. The table shows about 10,000 clones, with 77% occurring only once. Input material: CD8+ T cells sorted from blood. Every receptor here comes from a man aged 50 to 60 in good health. Each CDR3 is given with its conserved first and last residue. A D gene is named only where the DNA matches it firmly. For some rows the clone size is stated as once, few or many, or as a class when expanded; others skip it.

j_call	d_call	v_call	clone_size	cdr3_aa	cdr3_nt
TRBJ2-5	TRBD1	TRBV18	-	CASSPNKGGQGGETQYF	TGTGCCAGCTCACCGAACAAAGGCGGACAGGGGGGCGAGACCCAGTACTTC
TRBJ2-7	-	TRBV6-1	-	CASRPYEPSHEQYF	TGTGCCAGCAGACCCTATGAACCGAGCCACGAGCAGTACTTC
TRBJ1-1	-	TRBV5-1	once	CASSLAGENTEAFF	TGCGCCAGCAGCTTGGCCGGGGAGAACACTGAAGCTTTCTTT
TRBJ2-1	TRBD2	TRBV19	-	CASSLDLLAGGNNEQFF	TGTGCCAGTAGCCTCGACTTGCTAGCGGGGGGCAACAATGAGCAGTTCTTC
TRBJ1-2	-	TRBV5-4	few	CASIQRARVIGYTF	TGTGCCAGCATCCAACGAGCCAGGGTTATAGGCTACACCTTC
TRBJ2-7	TRBD1	TRBV28	once	CASSLISVRDRSYEQYF	TGTGCCAGCAGTTTAATCTCTGTACGGGACAGATCCTACGAGCAGTACTTC
TRBJ2-3	-	TRBV27	-	CASSLSAFLDTQYF	TGTGCCAGCAGTTTATCGGCTTTCTTGGATACGCAGTATTTT
TRBJ1-4	TRBD1	TRBV27	few	CASRFTLSTGATNEKLFF	TGTGCCAGCAGATTTACCCTCTCGACAGGGGCAACTAATGAAAAACTGTTTTTT
TRBJ2-1	TRBD2	TRBV9	-	CASSVGAGGAYNEQFF	TGTGCCAGCAGCGTAGGCGCGGGAGGGGCCTATAATGAGCAGTTCTTC
TRBJ2-5	-	TRBV5-6	-	CASSLPWETPYQETQYF	TGTGCCAGCAGCTTGCCGTGGGAGACACCGTACCAAGAGACCCAGTACTTC
TRBJ2-1	TRBD1	TRBV6-6	-	CASRGGMGQGLSEQFF	TGTGCCAGCAGGGGGGGGATGGGACAGGGGCTCAGTGAGCAGTTCTTC
TRBJ1-5	-	TRBV27	few	CASSSHSSNQPQHF	TGTGCCAGCAGTTCCCACTCTAGCAATCAGCCCCAGCATTTT
TRBJ2-7	-	TRBV27	-	CASPPGDFEGFGEQYF	TGTGCCAGCCCCCCCGGGGACTTCGAGGGGTTTGGCGAGCAGTACTTC
TRBJ2-1	TRBD1	TRBV7-9	once	CASSHPTGYNEQFF	TGTGCCAGCAGCCACCCGACAGGGTACAATGAGCAGTTCTTC
TRBJ1-2	TRBD1	TRBV9	few	CASSTTGGAGGYTF	TGTGCCAGCAGCACGACAGGGGGCGCAGGAGGCTACACCTTC
TRBJ2-1	-	TRBV27	-	CASSLRDRAYNEQFF	TGTGCCAGCAGTTTGCGGGACAGAGCCTACAATGAGCAGTTCTTC
TRBJ1-2	TRBD1	TRBV4-3	-	CASSQARAGGNYGYTF	TGCGCCAGCAGCCAAGCGCGGGCAGGGGGTAACTATGGCTACACCTTC
TRBJ2-5	TRBD1	TRBV28	-	CASSPGQKETQYF	TGTGCCAGCAGCCCGGGACAGAAAGAGACCCAGTACTTC
TRBJ2-1	TRBD1	TRBV5-6	once	CASSLMGTGGRNEQFF	TGTGCCAGCAGCTTGATGGGGACAGGGGGCCGGAATGAGCAGTTCTTC
TRBJ2-5	TRBD2	TRBV28	-	CASSLRLAGGEETQYF	TGTGCCAGCAGTTTACGGCTAGCGGGAGGGGAAGAGACCCAGTACTTC
TRBJ2-1	-	TRBV15	-	CATSDVALAYNEQFF	TGTGCCACCAGTGATGTAGCGCTAGCCTACAATGAGCAGTTCTTC
TRBJ2-7	-	TRBV14	-	CASSQDWSYEQYF	TGTGCCAGCAGCCAAGATTGGAGCTACGAGCAGTACTTC
TRBJ1-5	TRBD1	TRBV4-1	-	CASSQETDRVGGGDQPQHF	TGCGCCAGCAGCCAAGAAACGGACAGGGTAGGAGGGGGAGATCAGCCCCAGCATTTT
TRBJ2-7	-	TRBV4-2	-	CASSLGRGVDEQYF	TGTGCCAGCAGCTTAGGCAGGGGGGTTGACGAGCAGTACTTC
TRBJ2-1	TRBD2	TRBV5-1	-	CASSFWSSGGVYNEQFF	TGCGCCAGCAGCTTTTGGTCTAGCGGGGGGGTATACAATGAGCAGTTCTTC
TRBJ2-7	TRBD2	TRBV4-1	few	CASSQEEAGGSYEQYF	TGCGCCAGCAGCCAAGAGGAAGCGGGAGGATCCTACGAGCAGTACTTC
TRBJ2-7	-	TRBV6-8	few	CASRRGVAYEQYF	TGTGCCAGCCGGAGGGGCGTCGCCTACGAGCAGTACTTC
TRBJ2-1	-	TRBV5-5	-	CASSWTVYGEQFF	TGTGCCAGCAGCTGGACAGTTTACGGTGAGCAGTTCTTC
TRBJ2-7	-	TRBV10-3	-	CAIRNRDFTYEQYF	TGTGCCATCAGGAACCGGGACTTCACCTACGAGCAGTACTTC
TRBJ1-5	-	TRBV2	-	CASSEVRANNQPQHF	TGTGCCAGCAGTGAAGTGAGGGCCAACAATCAGCCCCAGCATTTT
TRBJ1-1	-	TRBV27	few	CASSLLRHPNTEAFF	TGTGCCAGCAGTTTACTCAGGCACCCGAACACTGAAGCTTTCTTT
TRBJ1-4	TRBD1	TRBV4-2	-	CASSQGGGTGTEKLFF	TGTGCCAGCAGCCAAGGTGGGGGGACAGGAACTGAAAAACTGTTTTTT
TRBJ2-1	TRBD1	TRBV19	-	CASSVDRGLGNEQFF	TGTGCCAGTAGCGTCGACAGGGGGCTGGGGAATGAGCAGTTCTTC
TRBJ2-7	-	TRBV10-3	few	CAISVKSEGAGHEQYF	TGTGCCATCAGTGTCAAATCGGAGGGGGCAGGACACGAGCAGTACTTC
TRBJ2-5	-	TRBV6-5	medium-sized	CASSYRQANQETQYF	TGTGCCAGCAGTTACCGGCAGGCAAACCAAGAGACCCAGTACTTC
TRBJ2-5	-	TRBV28	-	CASSFGLEQYF	TGTGCCAGCAGTTTTGGTCTGGAGCAGTACTTC
TRBJ1-2	-	TRBV27	once	CASSPLGTSIPIGGYTF	TGTGCCAGCAGTCCCCTTGGGACTTCGATCCCCATAGGTGGCTACACCTTC
TRBJ2-7	TRBD1	TRBV4-3	-	CASSRTGPTYEQYF	TGCGCCAGCAGCCGGACAGGGCCAACCTACGAGCAGTACTTC